A single sample gave rise to the 14 T cell receptor beta chains below, sequenced in a study of neurological immune-mediated disorders. Regarding time point: longitudinal time-point 3. MiXCR, applied by TCRdb to the 5' RACE reads, yields one record per CDR3 protein. Among fewer than 50,000 distinct CDR3 sequences listed, approximately 13% were seen once. The sample was PBMCs. Every receptor here comes from a man aged 25 to 40 in good health.

Many counts were recorded for this clonotype. The V call is TRBV11-2, the J call TRBJ2-3; no definite D call. There are 12 residues in the CDR3. Trimming took 5 bases from V and 4 from J, leaving 7 bases between them. CDR1 and CDR2 (germline): SGHAT, FQNNGV. CDR3 loop: CASSPQADTQYF. As DNA, the CDR3 is TGTGCCAGCAGCCCCCAAGCAGATACGCAGTATTTT.

At least ten counts were recorded for this clonotype. V is TRBV5-1 and J is TRBJ2-7, with 12 nucleotides matching TRBD2. In germline, CDR1 is SGHRS, CDR2 YFSETQ. Unmatched junction bases numbered 5, after V lost 0 bases and J lost 1 base. The length of the CDR3 is 17 residues. For the CDR3, the DNA is TGCGCCAGCAGCTTGGCGACTAGCGGGAGTGGGTCCTACGAGCAGTACTTC. Protein: CASSLATSGSGSYEQYF.

This clonotype has a single count. Its ends do not fully match the called genes, so a read error is possible. The J gene is TRBJ2-1, the V gene TRBV11-2; D is undetermined. Per germline, CDR1 SGHAT and CDR2 FQNNGV. The CDR3 runs 14 residues. DNA for the CDR3: TGTGTCAGCAGCTTAGTCGCCTTCTCCAATGAGCAGTTCTTC. Its translation: CVSSLVAFSNEQFF.

This clonotype was recorded many times. The chain employs TRBV20-1 and TRBJ2-1, with 9 positions matching TRBD2. The J segment lost 12 bases and the V segment lost 3 bases, leaving 9 bases of the junction unmatched. The CDR3 length is 13 residues. Germline V gene data show CDR1 as DFQATT and CDR2 as SNEGSKA (reference sequence). Here the CDR3 reads CSASSLAGMGQFF. DNA for the CDR3: TGCAGTGCTAGCAGCCTAGCGGGAATGGGGCAGTTCTTC.

This clonotype was recorded at least ten times. The chain recombines TRBV30 with TRBJ2-3; the D is unclear. From germline, CDR1 is GTSNPN and CDR2 SVGIG (reference sequence). The CDR3 contains 12 residues. V was shortened by 2 bases and J by 6 bases, with 9 bases between the two germline ends. The CDR3 nucleotides read TGTGCCTGGAGTCATTCCGGGGATACGCAGTATTTT. Translation: CAWSHSGDTQYF.

This clonotype was recorded many times. The genes are TRBV6-4 and TRBJ2-2; 11 bases are a match to TRBD2. This CDR3 has 16 amino acids. Germline V lookup: CDR1 MRHNA, CDR2 SNTAGT. The trim removed 6 bases at V and 5 bases at J, leaving 8 bases unmatched. The CDR3 bases are TGTGCCAGCAGCGATACTAGCGGGAGTATTACCGGGGAGCTGTTTTTT. This codes for CASSDTSGSITGELFF.

There are many counts of this clonotype. The rearrangement links TRBV15 to TRBJ2-5; TRBD1 agrees at 7 bases. This CDR3 contains 16 residues. Trimming took 4 bases from V and 5 from J; bases not matched to a gene: 13. Germline lookup yields CDR1 LNHNV and CDR2 YYDKDF (reference sequence). Written as DNA, the CDR3 is TGTGCCACCAGCACTTGGGACAGTGGTCTTGTGGAGACCCAGTACTTC. Amino acid sequence: CATSTWDSGLVETQYF.

In its sample, this clonotype was seen many times. The genes are TRBV28 and TRBJ1-4; D remains ambiguous. The CDR3 contains 14 residues. Germline loops: CDR1 MDHEN, CDR2 SYDVKM. The V end was cut by 7 bases, the J end by 2 bases, with 11 bases between. CDR3 nucleotide sequence: TGTGCCAGCACCACACAGATCACTAATGAAAAACTGTTTTTT. Protein: CASTTQITNEKLFF.

This clonotype was recorded at least ten times. The chain recombines TRBV7-9 with TRBJ2-5, with D perhaps given as TRBD1 or TRBD2 (6 bases each). The germline CDR1 and CDR2 sequences are SEHNR and FQNEAQ (reference sequence). This CDR3 contains 16 residues. Trimming cost V 5 bases and J 2 bases, with 18 bases left between them. The CDR3 nucleotides read TGTGCCAGCAGCAAAGGGGGGTTAGTTTCTCAAGAGACCCAGTACTTC. This sequence encodes CASSKGGLVSQETQYF.

This clonotype appeared many times. The chain recombines TRBV5-1 with TRBJ2-2, with TRBD2 identical over 10 bases. Germline CDR1 is SGHRS and CDR2 is YFSETQ. Trimming at V came to 3 bases and at J to 2 bases, leaving 13 bases not matched to a gene. The CDR3 sequence is 19 residues long. The DNA for the CDR3 is TGCGCCAGCAGCTCGAAGGGCACTAGCGGGATTGGTAACACCGGGGAGCTGTTTTTT. Its translation is CASSSKGTSGIGNTGELFF.

This clonotype was counted at least ten times. V gene TRBV4-1 combines with J gene TRBJ2-1; 10 bases match TRBD2. The CDR3 is 17 residues long. The germline CDR1 and CDR2 sequences are MGHRA and YSYEKL. The trim removed 0 bases at V and 3 bases at J, leaving 5 bases unmatched. As DNA, the CDR3 is TGCGCCAGCAGCCAAGAAAGCGGGAGGGCCGGCTACAATGAGCAGTTCTTC. Amino acids: CASSQESGRAGYNEQFF.

This clonotype occurred many times. The rearrangement links TRBV12-3 or TRBV12-4 to TRBJ2-3; 10 bases fit TRBD2. The CDR3 extends over 15 amino acids. The V segment lost 5 bases and the J segment 5 bases; nucleotides outside the gene matches: 7. DNA of the CDR3: TGTGCCAGCAGTGAAAGCGGGAGGGCCGTAGATACGCAGTATTTT. It encodes CASSESGRAVDTQYF.

This clonotype showed up many times. The V call is TRBV12-3 or TRBV12-4, the J call TRBJ2-1; D possibly corresponds to TRBD1 (6 bases). V dropped 5 bases and J dropped 0 bases, with 11 bases sitting between them. The CDR3 consists of 15 residues. The CDR3 reads CASSPSGVSYNEQFF. The DNA of the CDR3 is TGTGCCAGCAGTCCATCAGGGGTCTCCTACAATGAGCAGTTCTTC.

This clonotype was detected ten times or more. The chain uses TRBV10-3 and TRBJ1-1; TRBD1 is a possible D gene (6 bases). The CDR3 runs 13 residues. V lost 7 bases and J lost 0, with 9 bases in between. Germline loops: CDR1 ENHRY, CDR2 SYGVKD. The CDR3: CAINQGMNTEAFF. CDR3 DNA: TGTGCCATCAACCAGGGGATGAACACTGAAGCTTTCTTT.